This T cell receptor (beta chain) was recorded in a study of early T cells in non-severe SARS-CoV-2 infection. Study observations and caveats: Anti-spike CD8 responses were favored in VDJdb matching, and private and CD4 specificities were missed.

This CDR3 comprises 16 residues. Deletions cut 0 bases from V and 0 bases from J, with 9 bases between. CDR1 and CDR2 from the germline V gene are MNHEY and SVGAGI. Turning to this clonotype: Antigen unknown.

In TCRdb, the 5' RACE reads were re-called with MiXCR into one record per CDR3 protein. The repertoire holds approximately 63,000 distinct CDR3 sequences, with over 4.5% as singletons. This chain joins TRBV6-5 and TRBJ1-3; D unresolved. The specimen comprised whole blood, sampled at baseline. This sequence originates from an adult who was a healthcare worker with PCR-confirmed SARS-CoV-2 infection or an uninfected control (not recorded which). The chain's CDR3 is CASSYSRPRSGNTIYF. In nucleotides, the CDR3 is TGTGCCAGCAGTTACTCCCGCCCGCGCTCTGGAAACACCATATATTTT.